This TCR beta chain was sequenced for a study of T cell responses to AZD1222 COVID-19 vaccine. Germline V CDR1 and CDR2: MGHDK, SYGVNS. The CDR3 has 13 residues. Trimming took off 3 bases at V and 8 bases at J, with 10 bases between the two ends. As concerns this clone: What it binds is not known.

Study-level results: Increases in Spike-specific TCR breadth and depth were seen after two AZD1222 doses. Donors were largely white British and mainly female; clonal diversity was possibly underestimated. Baseline seropositivity occurred in only a handful of AZD1222 recipients.

The table came from immunoSEQ multiplex PCR; TCRdb's copy has only in-frame clones and leaves some out. Among about 200,000 clones, 90% to 95% were seen once, and the ten largest hold 1%. This sequence originates from an adult who received the AZD1222 COVID-19 vaccine. The sample in question was peripheral blood, obtained 28 days after the second AZD1222 dose. This chain links TRBV25-1 with TRBJ1-4; a weak D match, TRBD1 (5 bases). The CDR3 spells CASSDSRDEKLFF. CDR3 in DNA: TGTGCCAGCAGTGATAGTAGGGACGAAAAACTGTTTTTT.